The sequence of this T cell receptor (beta chain) was determined in a study of blood T cells in healthy people across ages. Study results and limitations: The study found more naive CD4+ cells and higher diversity in long-lived than aged donors.

As to this clonotype: Its antigen is not identified.

Germline V gene data show CDR1 as SQVTM and CDR2 as ANQGSEA. V lost 5 bases and J 5 bases, leaving 10 bases between the germline ends. This CDR3 region has 13 residues. A second PCR, run for about 7 to 12 cycles, used a sample-barcoded 5' primer plus a J-beta primer mix. MiXCR was run by TCRdb on the 5' RACE reads, yielding one entry per CDR3 protein. The sample gives around 1,900,000 distinct CDR3 sequences, approximately 40% of which show up once; 23% is in the top ten. This clonotype originated in a human donor in good health. Sequenced input: blood. The V and J genes are TRBV29-1 and TRBJ1-6, with D perhaps matching TRBD1 (5 bases). DNA of the CDR3: TGCAGCGTTAGGGGTCCTAATAATTCACCCCTCCACTTT. It yields the protein CSVRGPNNSPLHF.